This TCR beta chain was profiled in a study of metastatic and nonmetastatic thyroid tumors (dated by TCRdb to 2018 to 2020). Describing the broader study: The researchers compared repertoires between peripheral blood samples and tumor or nodule tissue samples from patients with malignant or benign thyroid disease.

The library was made by PCR. The instrument was an Illumina HiSeq 4000. High-throughput sequencing was used to profile the TCR beta-chain CDR3 region of every patient. The authors' pipeline ran thus. CDR3 differences across clinicopathological groups were used to build a classifier for discriminating distant-metastatic papillary thyroid cancer patients. The Shannon index was used to assess repertoire diversity, and the Morisita-Horn index was used to assess tumor-blood repertoire similarity. The public reads were run again by TCRdb, first through fastp at Q25 and then through MiXCR, and only productive beta chains were kept. The authors' filters were not applied to this entry. This sample is represented by some 11,000 clones; roughly 33% of them were singletons. 12% of the sample is in the top ten clones. General findings and caveats noted by the study authors: In both blood and tumor samples, TCR beta diversity was reported to be significantly higher in malignant tumors than in benign nodules.

No treatment had been received by any patient before thyroid surgery. Patient clinical samples collected from the early 2010s to the late 2010s were retrospectively analysed using T-cell receptor beta sequencing. From the cysteine through the phenylalanine, the CDR3 covers 19 amino acids. Only the CDR3 DNA stays, 57 bases, in frame from base 1. Trimming costs V 1 base and J 1 base, and their ends lie 17 bases apart. From a lookup of the germline V gene (reference sequence), CDR1 and CDR2 are SGHAT and FQDESV. Notes on this clone: It has no known antigen specificity. Base qualities are missing; no much larger clone stands one base away.

The V and J genes are TRBV11-1 and TRBJ2-6, and possibly TRBD1, on 5 matching bases. This clonotype was obtained from a female donor with papillary thyroid cancer or a benign thyroid nodule (not recorded which). Some clones in this sample may be carry-over from other donors' samples. The sample was tumor tissue. The nucleotide sequence reads TGTGCCAGCAGCTTAGAACTGTCGGCAGGGCTTTCTGGGGCCAACGTCCTGACTTTC. It translates as CASSLELSAGLSGANVLTF.